This entry is about one TCR beta chain. Its cognate antigen is unknown. Healthy donors of bone marrow made up the group. This sample stems from a study of cytomegalovirus exposure and HLA in healthy donors. Both 60 Vbeta primers and 13 Jbeta primers went into the PCR. The repertoire was sequenced with immunoSEQ multiplex PCR; TCRdb's copy has only in-frame clones and lacks some. The data hold just over 200,000 clones, with 79% observed a single time. Study conclusions and caveats: Because they were indistinguishable, some V segments, including TRBV6-2 and TRBV6-3, were excluded. For presence/absence analyses, sequencing depth was assumed to be roughly uniform across donors. In vitro assays verified that three CMV-associated chains recognized CMV antigens specifically.

Trimming shortened V by 5 bases and J by 5 bases, and 12 bases separated the two germline ends. The CDR3 runs 13 residues. Germline CDR1 is MNHEY and CDR2 is SMNVEV (reference sequence). The sample consisted of PBMCs. The chain recombines TRBV27 with TRBJ2-5; D possibly corresponds to TRBD1 (5 bases). The origin of this receptor is a man aged 50 to 60 in good health and CMV-seronegative. CDR3 amino acids: CASSPWTWETQYF. The CDR3 DNA reads TGTGCCAGCAGTCCCTGGACATGGGAGACCCAGTACTTC.